Listed here are 6 T cell receptor beta chains from one sample, sequenced in a study of CD8 T cells in ankylosing spondylitis. TCRdb passed the 5' RACE reads through MiXCR, listing each CDR3 protein once. The sample consists of under 250,000 distinct CDR3 sequences, under 35% of them appearing once. Sequenced input: blood, either unsorted or a sorted T cell fraction (not recorded which). These receptors were collected from a male donor with ankylosing spondylitis or in good health (not recorded which).

The table lists this clonotype with a few counts. The chain links TRBV5-6 to TRBJ1-2; D unclear. The CDR3 is made up of 12 amino acids. Germline lookup yields CDR1 SGHDT and CDR2 YYEEEE. V dropped 4 bases and J dropped 5 bases, with 9 bases sitting between them. The CDR3 region is CASSASGYGYTF. In nucleotides, the CDR3 is TGTGCCAGCAGCGCCTCGGGGTATGGCTACACCTTC.

The CDR3 reads CASSPRDRGHEQYF. As DNA, the CDR3 is TGTGCCAGCAGCCCCCGGGACAGGGGCCACGAGCAGTACTTC. The V and J genes are TRBV4-2 and TRBJ2-7; the match to TRBD1 covers 10 bases. The trim removed 4 bases at V and 5 bases at J, leaving 5 bases unmatched. The CDR3 is 14 residues long. Germline V lookup: CDR1 LGHNA, CDR2 YNFKEQ.

The chain couples TRBV6-5 to TRBJ2-3, with D unclear. V lost 0 bases to trimming and J lost 6 bases, with 13 bases between them. The CDR3 runs to 15 residues. The germline V gene encodes CDR1 MNHEY and CDR2 SVGAGI. The CDR3 protein is CASSYSNGFADTQYF. CDR3 nucleotide sequence: TGTGCCAGCAGTTACTCGAACGGGTTTGCGGATACGCAGTATTTT.

This clonotype was seen ten or more times. The chain has TRBV4-2 and TRBJ2-1; possible D gene TRBD1, 7 bases. V was clipped by 4 bases and J by 5 bases, with 15 bases between them. CDR1 is LGHNA and CDR2 is YNFKEQ in the germline V gene. CDR3 length: 15 amino acids. The CDR3 protein is CASSLGGTGDNEQFF. CDR3 coding DNA: TGTGCCAGCAGCCTCGGGGGAACAGGGGACAATGAGCAGTTCTTC.

The CDR3 DNA follows: TGTGCCAGCAGCGTGAGGACAACTAGCGGCGACACAGATACGCAGTATTTT. Translating gives CASSVRTTSGDTDTQYF. This sequence joins TRBV9 and TRBJ2-3, with TRBD2 identical over 8 bases. Looked up from germline, CDR1 is SGDLS and CDR2 is YYNGEE. The V gene end was trimmed by 2 bases and the J gene end by 2 bases; junction bases not matched to a gene: 10. The CDR3 extends over 17 amino acids.

CDR3 nucleotides: TGCAGTGCTAGAGATCGGGGAGCTGGGACACCTAACTACGAGCAGTACTTC. Protein product: CSARDRGAGTPNYEQYF. The chain joins TRBV20-1 to TRBJ2-7; possible D gene TRBD1, 6 bases. The CDR3 totals 17 residues. From germline, CDR1 is DFQATT and CDR2 SNEGSKA (reference sequence). The ends were cut back, 0 bases at V and 3 bases at J, with 21 bases in the middle.